This is a list of T cell receptor beta chains from one sample in a study of blood T cell repertoires in COVID-19. Some clones are missing from TCRdb's copy, which holds only in-frame ones; the method was immunoSEQ multiplex PCR. The data show some 29,000 clones, around 82% seen once. Source material: peripheral blood. These receptors were obtained from a man at least 80 years old with active COVID-19. Both conserved end residues are part of each CDR3. D genes are given only for firm matches. Not all rows give a size; the values are once, few, many and, for expanded clones, a class.

>-|TRBV6-5|TRBJ2-3|-
TGTGCCAGCACTCTCACAGACCCCACAGATACGCAGTATTTT
CASTLTDPTDTQYF
>-|TRBV5-8|TRBJ1-5|-
TGTGCCAGCAGCCGGAGAAGAGGGATTAATCAGCCCCAGCATTTT
CASSRRRGINQPQHF
>-|TRBV6-5|TRBJ2-5|-
TGTGCCAGCAGTTACGCTGGGGCCGACCAAGAGACCCAGTACTTC
CASSYAGADQETQYF
>TRBD2|TRBV3-1/TRBV3-2|TRBJ2-7|-
TGTGCCAGCAGTCAAAATCCGGGACTAGCGGGGGTCGGGCAGTACTTC
CASSQNPGLAGVGQYF
>TRBD1|TRBV11-2|TRBJ2-3|-
TGTGCCAGCAGTGACCGGGACAGGGGGAGAGGAGATACGCAGTATTTT
CASSDRDRGRGDTQYF
>-|TRBV30|TRBJ1-4|once
TGTGCCTGGACCCTACAGGGAAAACTGTTTTTT
CAWTLQGKLFF
>-|TRBV14|TRBJ1-2|-
TGTGCCAGCAGCCCTCTGGGGCCCCATGGCTACACCTTC
CASSPLGPHGYTF
>TRBD1|TRBV4-1|TRBJ1-3|-
TGCGCCAGCAGCCAAGATCCGGGACAGCCTGGAAACACCATATATTTT
CASSQDPGQPGNTIYF
>-|TRBV15|TRBJ1-1|-
TGTGCCACCAGCAGAGATGCGGGGGCCACTGAAGCTTTCTTT
CATSRDAGATEAFF
>-|TRBV4-1|TRBJ1-3|-
TGCGCCAGCAGCCATATTCGTGAGTCTGGAAACACCATATATTTT
CASSHIRESGNTIYF
>-|TRBV10-3|TRBJ1-3|-
TGTGCCATCAGAGACAGCTCTGGAAACACCATATATTTT
CAIRDSSGNTIYF
>TRBD2|TRBV7-9|TRBJ2-1|-
TGTGCCAGCAGCTCTAACAACCCGGGACTAGCGGGGTATGAGCAGTTCTTC
CASSSNNPGLAGYEQFF
>TRBD1|TRBV5-1|TRBJ2-3|-
TGCGCCAGCAGCTTAGGACAGGACGATACGCAGTATTTT
CASSLGQDDTQYF
>-|TRBV5-1|TRBJ1-1|-
TGCGCCAGCAGCACCGGACAGAAAGGTGTTATTACTGAAGCTTTCTTT
CASSTGQKGVITEAFF
>-|TRBV27|TRBJ1-4|-
TGTGCCAGCAGTTTTAGGCGAGGGCTTAATGAAAAACTGTTTTTT
CASSFRRGLNEKLFF
>-|TRBV6-1|TRBJ2-3|-
TGTGCCAGCAGTGGGGTTAGGGGGGGGCTCACAGATACGCAGTATTTT
CASSGVRGGLTDTQYF
>-|TRBV3-1/TRBV3-2|TRBJ2-7|-
TGTGCCAGCAGCCATGGGACATTGGCCGAGCAGTACTTC
CASSHGTLAEQYF
>-|TRBV5-1|TRBJ1-2|-
TGCGCCAGCAGACCCGACAGCTACAACTATGGCTACACCTTC
CASRPDSYNYGYTF
>TRBD2|TRBV2|TRBJ2-7|-
TGTGCCAGCAGTTCGACTAGCAGCTCCTACGAGCAGTACTTC
CASSSTSSSYEQYF
>TRBD2|TRBV5-4|TRBJ2-3|once
TGTGCCAGCAGCTTGAGACTAGCGGGGGGCACAGATACGCAGTATTTT
CASSLRLAGGTDTQYF
>TRBD1|TRBV5-6|TRBJ2-7|-
TGTGCCAGCAGGTTGGGAGTGACAGGGGCTACAGAGCAGTACTTC
CASRLGVTGATEQYF
>-|TRBV28|TRBJ2-3|-
TGTGCCAGCAGTCTAACGACAGATACGCAGTATTTT
CASSLTTDTQYF
>TRBD1|TRBV19|TRBJ2-4|-
TGTGCCAGTAGTACTGACAGGGGGGCCCCCCACTTC
CASSTDRGAPHF
>-|TRBV18|TRBJ1-6|-
TGTGCCAGCTCATCCGGGACTGCCAATTCACCCCTCCACTTT
CASSSGTANSPLHF
>TRBD1|TRBV5-8|TRBJ2-7|-
TGTGCCAGCAGCCCTCGGGACAGGAACTACGAGCAGTACTTC
CASSPRDRNYEQYF
>-|TRBV4-2|TRBJ2-3|-
TGTGCCAGCAGCCAAGATCCCGGTGTGGAGGCGCAGTATTTT
CASSQDPGVEAQYF
>-|TRBV7-9|TRBJ1-1|-
TGTGCCAGCAGCTTCGAAGGACAGAACACTGAAGCTTTCTTT
CASSFEGQNTEAFF
>-|TRBV6-5|TRBJ1-6|few
TGTGCCAGCAAGGAGGGTAATAATTCACCCCTCCACTTT
CASKEGNNSPLHF
>-|TRBV3-1/TRBV3-2|TRBJ2-1|-
TGTGCCAGCAGCCAAGACTGGAGCTACTACAATGAGCAGTTCTTC
CASSQDWSYYNEQFF
>-|TRBV7-2|TRBJ1-4|-
TGTGCCAGCAGCTTAAACTATCTGGCAACTAATGAAAAACTGTTTTTT
CASSLNYLATNEKLFF
>TRBD2|TRBV2|TRBJ2-3|-
TGTGCCAGCAAGATTAGCGGGGGGCCCGACACAGATACGCAGTATTTT
CASKISGGPDTDTQYF
>-|TRBV12-3/TRBV12-4|TRBJ1-5|-
TGTGCCAGCAGAAGACAGACCGATCAGCCCCAGCATTTT
CASRRQTDQPQHF
>TRBD1|TRBV12-3/TRBV12-4|TRBJ2-7|few
TGTGCCAGCAGTTTGGGGGACAGCTACGAGCAGTACTTC
CASSLGDSYEQYF
>TRBD1|TRBV7-8|TRBJ2-5|-
TGTGCCAGCAGCTTAGCAGGGACAGGGGGCTGGGAGACCCAGTACTTC
CASSLAGTGGWETQYF
>TRBD2|TRBV28|TRBJ2-7|-
TGTGCCAGCAGTCCTAGCGGGGGGCCCTACGAGCAGTACTTC
CASSPSGGPYEQYF
>TRBD1|TRBV5-1|TRBJ2-6|-
TGCGCCAGCAGCTTGGACAGGGGCTACTCTGGGGCCAACGTCCTGACTTTC
CASSLDRGYSGANVLTF